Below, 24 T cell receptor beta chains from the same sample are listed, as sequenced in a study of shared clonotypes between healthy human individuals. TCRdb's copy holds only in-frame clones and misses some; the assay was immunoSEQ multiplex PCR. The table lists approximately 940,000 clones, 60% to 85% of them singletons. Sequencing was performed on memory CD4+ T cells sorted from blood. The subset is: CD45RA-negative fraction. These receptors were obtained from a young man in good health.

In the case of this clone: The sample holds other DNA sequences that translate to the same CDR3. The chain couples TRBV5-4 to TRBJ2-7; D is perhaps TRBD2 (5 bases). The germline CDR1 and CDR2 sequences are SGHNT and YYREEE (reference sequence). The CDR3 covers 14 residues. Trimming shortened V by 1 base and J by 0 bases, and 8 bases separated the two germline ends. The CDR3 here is CASSLSAGSYEQYF. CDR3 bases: TGTGCCAGCAGCTTGTCCGCGGGCTCCTACGAGCAGTACTTC. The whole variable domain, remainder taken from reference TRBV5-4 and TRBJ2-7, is ETGVTQSPTHLIKTRGQQVTLRCSSQSGHNTVSWYQQALGQGPQFIFQYYREEENGRGNFPPRFSGLQFPNYSSELNVNALELDDSALYLCASSLSAGSYEQYFGPGTRLTVT.

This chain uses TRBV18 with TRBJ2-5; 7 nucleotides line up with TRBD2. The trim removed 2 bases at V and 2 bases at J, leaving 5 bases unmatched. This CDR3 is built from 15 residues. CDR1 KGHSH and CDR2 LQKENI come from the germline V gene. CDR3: CASSPNTGGQETQYF. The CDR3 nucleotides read TGTGCCAGCTCACCAAATACGGGGGGACAAGAGACCCAGTACTTC.

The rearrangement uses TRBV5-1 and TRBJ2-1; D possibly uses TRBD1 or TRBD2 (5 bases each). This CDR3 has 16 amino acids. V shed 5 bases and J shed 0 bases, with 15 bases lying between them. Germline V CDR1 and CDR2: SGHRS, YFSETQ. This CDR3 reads CASRLMRGSSYNEQFF. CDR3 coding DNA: TGCGCCAGCAGACTGATGAGGGGAAGCTCCTACAATGAGCAGTTCTTC.

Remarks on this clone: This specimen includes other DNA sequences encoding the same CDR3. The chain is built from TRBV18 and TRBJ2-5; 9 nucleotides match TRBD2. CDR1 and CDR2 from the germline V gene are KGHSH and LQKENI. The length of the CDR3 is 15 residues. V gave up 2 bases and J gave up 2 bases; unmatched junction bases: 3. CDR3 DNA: TGTGCCAGCTCACCAGGCCTAGCGGGGCAAGAGACCCAGTACTTC. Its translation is CASSPGLAGQETQYF.

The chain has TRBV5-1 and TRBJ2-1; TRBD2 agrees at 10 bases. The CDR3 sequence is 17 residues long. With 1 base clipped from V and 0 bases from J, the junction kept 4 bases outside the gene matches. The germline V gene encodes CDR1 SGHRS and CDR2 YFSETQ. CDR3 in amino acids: CASSLQAGGSSYNEQFF. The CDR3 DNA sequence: TGCGCCAGCAGCTTGCAAGCGGGAGGGAGCTCCTACAATGAGCAGTTCTTC.

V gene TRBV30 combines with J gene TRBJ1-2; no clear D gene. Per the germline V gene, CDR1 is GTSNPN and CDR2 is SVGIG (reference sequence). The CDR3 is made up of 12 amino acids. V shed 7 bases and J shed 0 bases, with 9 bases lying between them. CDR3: CAYDGSNYGYTF. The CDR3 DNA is TGTGCCTATGATGGGTCTAACTATGGCTACACCTTC.

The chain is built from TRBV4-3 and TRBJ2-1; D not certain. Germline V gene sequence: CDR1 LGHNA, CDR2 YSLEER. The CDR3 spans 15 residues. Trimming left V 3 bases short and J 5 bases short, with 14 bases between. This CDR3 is CASSHRVSWDNEQFF. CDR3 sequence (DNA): TGCGCCAGCAGCCACCGTGTTAGTTGGGACAATGAGCAGTTCTTC.

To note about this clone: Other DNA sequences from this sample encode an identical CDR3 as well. The CDR3 sequence: CASSLAGGEKLFF. The CDR3 DNA reads TGTGCCAGCAGCTTGGCAGGGGGTGAAAAACTGTTTTTT. This chain uses TRBV5-4 with TRBJ1-4; 7 nucleotides agree with TRBD1. The length of the CDR3 is 13 residues. From germline, CDR1 is SGHNT and CDR2 YYREEE (reference sequence). The V gene end was trimmed by 0 bases and the J gene end by 7 bases; junction bases not matched to a gene: 0. Full variable domain (missing parts from reference TRBV5-4 and TRBJ1-4): ETGVTQSPTHLIKTRGQQVTLRCSSQSGHNTVSWYQQALGQGPQFIFQYYREEENGRGNFPPRFSGLQFPNYSSELNVNALELDDSALYLCASSLAGGEKLFFGSGTQLSVL.

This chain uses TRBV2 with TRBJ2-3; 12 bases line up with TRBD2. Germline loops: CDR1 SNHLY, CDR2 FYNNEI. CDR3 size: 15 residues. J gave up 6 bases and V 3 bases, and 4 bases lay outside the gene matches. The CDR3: CASSESSGGGDTQYF. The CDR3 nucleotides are TGTGCCAGCAGTGAGTCTAGCGGGGGGGGTGATACGCAGTATTTT.

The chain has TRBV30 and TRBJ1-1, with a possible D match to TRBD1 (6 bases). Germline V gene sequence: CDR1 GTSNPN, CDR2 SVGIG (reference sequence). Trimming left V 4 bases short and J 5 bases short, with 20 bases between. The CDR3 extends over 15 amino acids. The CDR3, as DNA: TGTGCCTGGACACAACGGGGGGTCCAGGGGACTGAAGCTTTCTTT. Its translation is CAWTQRGVQGTEAFF.

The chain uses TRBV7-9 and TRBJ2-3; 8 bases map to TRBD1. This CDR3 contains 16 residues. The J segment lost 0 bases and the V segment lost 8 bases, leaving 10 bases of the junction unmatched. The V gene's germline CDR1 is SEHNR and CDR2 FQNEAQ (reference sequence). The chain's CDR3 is CASSRRQGASTDTQYF. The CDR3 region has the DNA TGTGCCAGCTCCCGCCGGCAGGGGGCTAGCACAGATACGCAGTATTTT.

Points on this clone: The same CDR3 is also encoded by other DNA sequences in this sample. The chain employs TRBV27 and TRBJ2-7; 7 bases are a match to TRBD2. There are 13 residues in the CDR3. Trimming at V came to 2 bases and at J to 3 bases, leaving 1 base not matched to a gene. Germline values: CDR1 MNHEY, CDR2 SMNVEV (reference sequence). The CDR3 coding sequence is TGTGCCAGCAGTTTAAGGGAGGGCTACGAGCAGTACTTC. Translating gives CASSLREGYEQYF.

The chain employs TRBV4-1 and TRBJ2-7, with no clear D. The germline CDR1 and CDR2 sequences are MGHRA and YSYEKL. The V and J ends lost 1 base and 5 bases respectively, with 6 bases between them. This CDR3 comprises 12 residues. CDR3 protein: CASSQVSNEQYF. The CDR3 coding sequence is TGCGCCAGCAGCCAAGTGTCGAACGAGCAGTACTTC.

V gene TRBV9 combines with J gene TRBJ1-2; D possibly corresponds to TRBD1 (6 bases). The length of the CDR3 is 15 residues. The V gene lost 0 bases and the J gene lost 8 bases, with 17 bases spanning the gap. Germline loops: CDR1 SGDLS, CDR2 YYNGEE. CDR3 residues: CASSVAGTLKNGYTF. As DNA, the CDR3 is TGTGCCAGCAGCGTAGCCGGGACACTAAAAAACGGCTACACCTTC.

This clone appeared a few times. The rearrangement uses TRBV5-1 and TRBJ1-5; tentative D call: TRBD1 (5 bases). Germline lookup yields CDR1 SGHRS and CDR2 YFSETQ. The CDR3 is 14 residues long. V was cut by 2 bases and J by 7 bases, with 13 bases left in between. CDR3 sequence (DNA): TGCGCCAGCAGCTTTGGGGGGGACGGACAGCCCCAGCATTTT. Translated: CASSFGGDGQPQHF. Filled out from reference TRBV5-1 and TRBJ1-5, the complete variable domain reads KAGVTQTPRYLIKTRGQQVTLSCSPISGHRSVSWYQQTPGQGLQFLFEYFSETQRNKGNFPGRFSGRQFSNSRSEMNVSTLELGDSALYLCASSFGGDGQPQHFGDGTRLSIL.

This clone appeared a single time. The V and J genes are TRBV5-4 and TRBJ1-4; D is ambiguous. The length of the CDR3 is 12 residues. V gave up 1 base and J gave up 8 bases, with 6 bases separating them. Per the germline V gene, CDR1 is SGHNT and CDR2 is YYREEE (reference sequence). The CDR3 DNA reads TGTGCCAGCAGCTTGCAAGGGGAAAAACTGTTTTTT. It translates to CASSLQGEKLFF.

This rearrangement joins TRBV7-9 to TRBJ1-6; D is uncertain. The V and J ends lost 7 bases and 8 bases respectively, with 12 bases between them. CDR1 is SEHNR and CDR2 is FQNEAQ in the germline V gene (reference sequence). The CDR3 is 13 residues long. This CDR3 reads CASTMTADSPLHF. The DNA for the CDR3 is TGTGCCAGCACCATGACTGCTGATTCACCCCTCCACTTT.

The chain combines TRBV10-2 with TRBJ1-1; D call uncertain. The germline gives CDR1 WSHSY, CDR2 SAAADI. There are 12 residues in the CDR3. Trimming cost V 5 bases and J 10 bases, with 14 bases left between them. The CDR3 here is CASSPDPAPAFF. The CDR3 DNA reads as TGCGCCAGCAGTCCGGACCCGGCCCCAGCTTTCTTT.

The CDR3 DNA reads TGTGCCAGCAGCATTGACAGGCCCATGGGAAACACCATATATTTT. Its protein is CASSIDRPMGNTIYF. The rearrangement links TRBV5-4 to TRBJ1-3; D is possibly TRBD1 (6 bases). Germline V gives CDR1 SGHNT, CDR2 YYREEE (reference sequence). CDR3 length: 15 residues. V was clipped by 4 bases and J by 4 bases, with 15 bases between them. Full variable domain (rest looked up from reference TRBV5-4 and TRBJ1-3): ETGVTQSPTHLIKTRGQQVTLRCSSQSGHNTVSWYQQALGQGPQFIFQYYREEENGRGNFPPRFSGLQFPNYSSELNVNALELDDSALYLCASSIDRPMGNTIYFGEGSWLTVV.

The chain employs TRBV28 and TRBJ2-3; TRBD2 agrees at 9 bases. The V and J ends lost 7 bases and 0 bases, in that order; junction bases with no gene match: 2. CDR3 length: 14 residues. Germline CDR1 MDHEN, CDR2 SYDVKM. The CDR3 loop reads CASNSGGSTDTQYF. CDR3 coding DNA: TGTGCCAGCAACAGCGGGGGGAGCACAGATACGCAGTATTTT.

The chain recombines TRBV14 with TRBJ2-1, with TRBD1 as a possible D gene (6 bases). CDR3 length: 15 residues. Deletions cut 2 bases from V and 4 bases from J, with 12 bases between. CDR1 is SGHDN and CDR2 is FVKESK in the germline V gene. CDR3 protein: CASSQNQRGYNEQFF. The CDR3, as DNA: TGTGCCAGCAGCCAAAATCAAAGGGGGTACAATGAGCAGTTCTTC.

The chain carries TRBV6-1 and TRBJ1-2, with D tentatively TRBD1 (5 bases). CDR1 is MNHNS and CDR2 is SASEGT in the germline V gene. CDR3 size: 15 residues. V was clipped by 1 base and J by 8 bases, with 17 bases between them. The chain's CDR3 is CASSEDPRAYGGYTF. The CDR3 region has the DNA TGTGCCAGCAGTGAAGATCCCAGGGCCTACGGAGGCTACACCTTC.

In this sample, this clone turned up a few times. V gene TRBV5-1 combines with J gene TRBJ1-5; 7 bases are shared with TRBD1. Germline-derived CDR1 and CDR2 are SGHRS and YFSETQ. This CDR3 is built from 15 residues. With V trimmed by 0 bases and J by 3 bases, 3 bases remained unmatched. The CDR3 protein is CASSLDGTDNQPQHF. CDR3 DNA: TGCGCCAGCAGCTTGGATGGGACAGACAATCAGCCCCAGCATTTT.

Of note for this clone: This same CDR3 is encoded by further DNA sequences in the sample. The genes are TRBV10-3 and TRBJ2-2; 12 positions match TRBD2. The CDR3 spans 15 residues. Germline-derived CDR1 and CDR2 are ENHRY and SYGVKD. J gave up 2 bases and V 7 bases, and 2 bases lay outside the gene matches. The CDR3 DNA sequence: TGTGCCATCAAGACTAGCGGGGGTAACACCGGGGAGCTGTTTTTT. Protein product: CAIKTSGGNTGELFF.